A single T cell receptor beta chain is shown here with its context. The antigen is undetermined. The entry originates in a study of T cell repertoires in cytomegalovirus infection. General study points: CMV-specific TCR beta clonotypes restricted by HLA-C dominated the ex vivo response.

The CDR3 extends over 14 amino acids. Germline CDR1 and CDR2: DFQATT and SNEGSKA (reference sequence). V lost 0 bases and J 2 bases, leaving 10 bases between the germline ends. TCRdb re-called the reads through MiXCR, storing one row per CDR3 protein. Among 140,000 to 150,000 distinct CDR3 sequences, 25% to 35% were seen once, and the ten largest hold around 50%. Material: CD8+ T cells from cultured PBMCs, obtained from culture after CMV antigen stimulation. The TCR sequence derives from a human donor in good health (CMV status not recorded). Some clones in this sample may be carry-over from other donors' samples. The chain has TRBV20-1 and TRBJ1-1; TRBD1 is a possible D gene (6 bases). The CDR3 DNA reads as TGCAGTGCTAGAGATTGGGGGGCAAACACTGAAGCTTTCTTT. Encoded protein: CSARDWGANTEAFF.